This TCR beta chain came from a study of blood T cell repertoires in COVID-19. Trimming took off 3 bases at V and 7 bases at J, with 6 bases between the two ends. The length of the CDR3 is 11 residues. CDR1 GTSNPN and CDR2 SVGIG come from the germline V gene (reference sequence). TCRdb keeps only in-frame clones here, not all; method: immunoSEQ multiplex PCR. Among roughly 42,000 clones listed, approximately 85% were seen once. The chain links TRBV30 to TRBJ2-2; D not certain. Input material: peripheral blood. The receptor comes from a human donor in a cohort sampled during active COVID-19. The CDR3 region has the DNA TGTGCCTGGAGCCCCCTCGGGGAGCTGTTTTTT. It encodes CAWSPLGELFF.